This T cell receptor (beta chain) came from a study of metastatic and nonmetastatic thyroid tumors. Turning to the study itself: Across blood and tumor or nodule tissue, repertoires from malignant and benign thyroid patients were compared with one another. Regarding the study as a whole: Within blood and tumor, benign nodules reportedly had significantly lower TCR beta diversity than malignant thyroid tumors did.

Patients underwent thyroid surgery, and none had received any treatment before it. The V and J ends lost 1 base and 2 bases, in that order; junction bases with no gene match: 9. The CDR3 contains 17 residues. CDR1 is KGHSH and CDR2 is LQKENI in the germline V gene. Study processing details: A distant-metastasis classifier for papillary thyroid cancer was built using CDR3 differences across clinicopathological groups. TCRdb re-analyzed the PCR reads using MiXCR. TCRdb, not the authors, supplied the V and J calls. The profile shows fewer than 35,000 clones, about 32% of them singletons. This clone was detected many times. The antigen is unknown.

The material sequenced was blood. The chain employs TRBV18 and TRBJ2-3; 7 bases agree with TRBD2. The sequence was collected from a female donor with papillary thyroid cancer or a benign thyroid nodule (not recorded which). Some clones in this sample may be carry-over from other donors' samples. CDR3 sequence: CASSPLSPSGITDTQYF. CDR3 coding DNA: TGTGCCAGCTCACCACTTTCTCCTAGCGGAATCACAGATACGCAGTATTTT.